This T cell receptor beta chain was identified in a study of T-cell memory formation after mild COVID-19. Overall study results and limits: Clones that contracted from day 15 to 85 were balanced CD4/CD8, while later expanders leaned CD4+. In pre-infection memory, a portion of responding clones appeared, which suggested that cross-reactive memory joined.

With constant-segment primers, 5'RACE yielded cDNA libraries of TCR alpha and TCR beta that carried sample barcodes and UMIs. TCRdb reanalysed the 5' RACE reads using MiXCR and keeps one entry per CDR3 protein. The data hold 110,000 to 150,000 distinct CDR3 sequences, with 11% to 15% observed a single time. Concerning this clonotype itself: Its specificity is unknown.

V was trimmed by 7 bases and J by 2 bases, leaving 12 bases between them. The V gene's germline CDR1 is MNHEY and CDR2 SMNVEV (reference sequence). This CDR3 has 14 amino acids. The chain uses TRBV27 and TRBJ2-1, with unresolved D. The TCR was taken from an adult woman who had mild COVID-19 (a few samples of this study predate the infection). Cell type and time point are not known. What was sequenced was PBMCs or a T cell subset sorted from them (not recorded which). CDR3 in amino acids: CASTQRGTYNEQFF. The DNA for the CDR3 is TGTGCCAGCACTCAGCGAGGCACCTACAATGAGCAGTTCTTC.